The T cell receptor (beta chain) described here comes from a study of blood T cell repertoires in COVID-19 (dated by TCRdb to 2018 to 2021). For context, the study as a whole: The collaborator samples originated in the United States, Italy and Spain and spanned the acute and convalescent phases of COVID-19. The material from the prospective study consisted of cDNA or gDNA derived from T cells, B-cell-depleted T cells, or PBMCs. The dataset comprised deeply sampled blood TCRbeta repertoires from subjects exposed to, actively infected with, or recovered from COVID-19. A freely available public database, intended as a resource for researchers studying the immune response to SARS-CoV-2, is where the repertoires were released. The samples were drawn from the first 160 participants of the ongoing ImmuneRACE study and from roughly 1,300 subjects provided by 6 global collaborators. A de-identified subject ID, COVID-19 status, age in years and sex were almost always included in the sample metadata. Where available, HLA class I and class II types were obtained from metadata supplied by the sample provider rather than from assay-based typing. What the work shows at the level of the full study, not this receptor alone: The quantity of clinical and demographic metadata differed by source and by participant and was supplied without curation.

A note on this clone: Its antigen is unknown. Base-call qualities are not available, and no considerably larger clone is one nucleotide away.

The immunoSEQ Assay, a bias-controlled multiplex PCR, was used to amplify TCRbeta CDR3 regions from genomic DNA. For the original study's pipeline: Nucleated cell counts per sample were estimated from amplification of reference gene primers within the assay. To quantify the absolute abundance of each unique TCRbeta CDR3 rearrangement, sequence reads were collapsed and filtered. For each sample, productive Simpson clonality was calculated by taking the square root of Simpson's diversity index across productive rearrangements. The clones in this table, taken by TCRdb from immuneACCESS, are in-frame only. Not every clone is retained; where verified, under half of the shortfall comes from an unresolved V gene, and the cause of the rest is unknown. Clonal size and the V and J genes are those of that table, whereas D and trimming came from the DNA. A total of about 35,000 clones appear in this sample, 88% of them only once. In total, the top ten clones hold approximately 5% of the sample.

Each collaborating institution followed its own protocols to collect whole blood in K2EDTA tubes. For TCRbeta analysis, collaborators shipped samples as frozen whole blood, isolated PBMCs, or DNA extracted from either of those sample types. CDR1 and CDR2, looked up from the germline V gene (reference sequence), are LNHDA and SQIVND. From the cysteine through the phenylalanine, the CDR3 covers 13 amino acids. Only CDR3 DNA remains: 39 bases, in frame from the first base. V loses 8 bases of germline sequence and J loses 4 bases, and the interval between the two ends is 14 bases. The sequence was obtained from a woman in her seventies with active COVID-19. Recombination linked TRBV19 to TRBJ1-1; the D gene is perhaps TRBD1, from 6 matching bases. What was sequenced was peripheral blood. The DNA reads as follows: TGTGCCAGTCGGGCGCGAGGGGGCACTGAAGCTTTCTTT. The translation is CASRARGGTEAFF.